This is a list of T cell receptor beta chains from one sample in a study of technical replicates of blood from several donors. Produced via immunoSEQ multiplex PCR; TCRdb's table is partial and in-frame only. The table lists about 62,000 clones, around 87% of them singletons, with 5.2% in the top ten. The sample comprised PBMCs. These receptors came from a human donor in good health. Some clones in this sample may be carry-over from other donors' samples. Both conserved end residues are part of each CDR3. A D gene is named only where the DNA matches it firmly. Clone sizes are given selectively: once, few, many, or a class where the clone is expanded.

CASSPPFGDRGYGYTF,TGTGCCAGCTCACCACCGTTCGGAGACAGGGGCTATGGCTACACCTTC,TRBD1,TRBJ1-2,TRBV18,once
CASFPLPWEKLFF,TGTGCCAGCTTTCCCCTACCTTGGGAAAAACTGTTTTTT,NA,TRBJ1-4,TRBV9,NA
CASSIKGRQIPYEQYF,TGTGCCAGTAGTATTAAGGGTAGACAGATCCCCTACGAGCAGTACTTC,NA,TRBJ2-7,TRBV19,NA
CASSPAPGVNTGELFF,TGCGCCAGCAGCCCTGCACCGGGGGTGAACACCGGGGAGCTGTTTTTT,NA,TRBJ2-2,TRBV4-1,NA
CASSVTSGGANEQYF,TGTGCCAGCAGCGTCACTAGCGGGGGGGCCAACGAGCAGTACTTC,TRBD2,TRBJ2-7,TRBV7-6,NA
CASSSGVNTEAFF,TGTGCCAGCAGCTCAGGGGTGAACACTGAAGCTTTCTTT,NA,TRBJ1-1,TRBV11-3,NA
CASSFLAGGQETQYF,TGCGCCAGCAGCTTCCTAGCGGGGGGACAAGAGACCCAGTACTTC,TRBD2,TRBJ2-5,TRBV5-1,NA
CASSIWTDKNIQYF,TGTGCCAGTAGTATTTGGACAGACAAAAACATTCAGTACTTC,NA,TRBJ2-4,TRBV19,NA
CASSVWGGTSGVTDTQYF,TGTGCCAGCAGCGTGTGGGGGGGGACTAGCGGGGTCACAGATACGCAGTATTTT,TRBD2,TRBJ2-3,TRBV9,NA
CASSSPGHRSGNTIYF,TGTGCCAGCAGCTCTCCGGGACACCGCTCTGGAAACACCATATATTTT,NA,TRBJ1-3,TRBV21-1,NA
CASSPRDRGRRQPQHF,TGTGCCAGCAGCCCGAGGGACAGGGGGCGTCGTCAGCCCCAGCATTTT,TRBD1,TRBJ1-5,TRBV7-2,NA
CASRIGGADEKLFF,TGTGCCAGCAGAATTGGGGGCGCAGACGAAAAACTGTTTTTT,NA,TRBJ1-4,TRBV28,NA